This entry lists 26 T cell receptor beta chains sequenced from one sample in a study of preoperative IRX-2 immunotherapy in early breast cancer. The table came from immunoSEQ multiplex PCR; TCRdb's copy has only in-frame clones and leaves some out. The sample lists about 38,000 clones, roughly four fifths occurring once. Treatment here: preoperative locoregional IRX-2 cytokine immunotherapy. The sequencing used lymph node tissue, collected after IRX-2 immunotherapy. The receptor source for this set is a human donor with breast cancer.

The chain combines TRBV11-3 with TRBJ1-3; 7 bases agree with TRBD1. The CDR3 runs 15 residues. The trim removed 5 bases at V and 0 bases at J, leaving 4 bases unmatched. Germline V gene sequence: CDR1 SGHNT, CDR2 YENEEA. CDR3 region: CASSNAGGSGNTIYF. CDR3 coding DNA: TGTGCCAGCAGCAATGCAGGGGGCTCTGGAAACACCATATATTTT.

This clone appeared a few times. In nucleotides, the CDR3 is TGTGCCAGCAGCTTGGCCTTCCAGGGACAGCCCCAGCATTTT. Translated: CASSLAFQGQPQHF. The chain is built from TRBV7-7 and TRBJ1-5; maybe TRBD1 (5 bases). The CDR3 loop spans 14 amino acids. Trimming took 3 bases from V and 7 from J, leaving 13 bases between them. CDR1 and CDR2 from the germline V gene are SSHAT and FNYEAQ (reference sequence). Full variable domain (missing parts from reference TRBV7-7 and TRBJ1-5): GAGVSQSPRYKVTKRGQDVTLRCDPISSHATLYWYQQALGQGPEFLTYFNYEAQPDKSGLPSDRFSAERPEGSISTLTIQRTEQRDSAMYRCASSLAFQGQPQHFGDGTRLSIL.

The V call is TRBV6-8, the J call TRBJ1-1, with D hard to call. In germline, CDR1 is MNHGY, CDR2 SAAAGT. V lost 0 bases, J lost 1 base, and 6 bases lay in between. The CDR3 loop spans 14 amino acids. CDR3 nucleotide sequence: TGTGCCAGCAGTTACTCGACGGGGAACACTGAAGCTTTCTTT. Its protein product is CASSYSTGNTEAFF.

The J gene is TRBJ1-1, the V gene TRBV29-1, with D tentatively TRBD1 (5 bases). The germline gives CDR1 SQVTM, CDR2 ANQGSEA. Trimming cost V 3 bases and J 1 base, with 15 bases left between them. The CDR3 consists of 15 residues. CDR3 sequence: CSVDPQDRPNTEAFF. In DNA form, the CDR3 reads TGCAGCGTTGACCCACAGGATCGCCCGAACACTGAAGCTTTCTTT.

The CDR3 DNA follows: TGCGCCAGCAGCTTGACAGGGAACACCGGGGAGCTGTTTTTT. It specifies CASSLTGNTGELFF. The V call is TRBV5-1, the J call TRBJ2-2, with a weak D call TRBD1 (5 bases). V gave up 1 base and J gave up 1 base, with 5 bases separating them. Germline CDR1 and CDR2: SGHRS and YFSETQ. CDR3 length equals 14 residues.

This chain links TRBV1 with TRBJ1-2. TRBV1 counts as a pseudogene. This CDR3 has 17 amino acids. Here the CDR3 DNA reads TGCGCCAGCAGCCAAGATGGAGGGGCCGACTTCCTCTATGGCTACACCTTC. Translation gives CASSQDGGADFLYGYTF.

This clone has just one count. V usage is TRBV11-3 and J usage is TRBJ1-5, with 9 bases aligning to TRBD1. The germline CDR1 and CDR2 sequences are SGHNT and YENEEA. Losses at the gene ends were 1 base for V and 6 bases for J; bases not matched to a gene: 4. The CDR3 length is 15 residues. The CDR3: CASSLVGQGAQPQHF. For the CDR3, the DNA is TGTGCCAGCAGCTTAGTGGGACAGGGCGCTCAGCCCCAGCATTTT.

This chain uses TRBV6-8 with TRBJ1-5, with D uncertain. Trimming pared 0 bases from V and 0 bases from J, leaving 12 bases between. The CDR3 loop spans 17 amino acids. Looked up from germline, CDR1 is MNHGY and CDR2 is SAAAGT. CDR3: CASSYSFPVYSNQPQHF. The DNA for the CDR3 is TGTGCCAGCAGTTACTCGTTCCCAGTTTATAGCAATCAGCCCCAGCATTTT.

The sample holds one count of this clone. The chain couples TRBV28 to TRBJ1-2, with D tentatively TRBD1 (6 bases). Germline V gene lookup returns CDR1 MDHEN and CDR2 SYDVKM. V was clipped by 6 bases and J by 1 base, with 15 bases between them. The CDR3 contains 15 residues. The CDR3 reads CASRETGQLNYGYTF. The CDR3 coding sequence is TGTGCCAGCAGGGAAACAGGGCAACTTAACTATGGCTACACCTTC.

CDR3 protein: CASSTYRAGPTDTQYF. The CDR3, as DNA: TGTGCCAGTAGTACTTATAGAGCCGGCCCGACAGATACGCAGTATTTT. The genes are TRBV19 and TRBJ2-3; D gene ambiguous. The germline CDR1 and CDR2 sequences are LNHDA and SQIVND (reference sequence). The CDR3 spans 16 residues. The V end lost 4 bases, the J end lost 3 bases, and 17 bases lay between the germline ends. The whole variable domain, remainder taken from reference TRBV19 and TRBJ2-3, is DGGITQSPKYLFRKEGQNVTLSCEQNLNHDAMYWYRQDPGQGLRLIYYSQIVNDFQKGDIAEGYSVSREKKESFPLTVTSAQKNPTAFYLCASSTYRAGPTDTQYFGPGTRLTVL.

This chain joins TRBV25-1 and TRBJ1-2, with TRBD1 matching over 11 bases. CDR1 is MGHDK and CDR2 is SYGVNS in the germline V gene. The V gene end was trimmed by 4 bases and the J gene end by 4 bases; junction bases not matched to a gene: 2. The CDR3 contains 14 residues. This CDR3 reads CASSGTGGPYGYTF. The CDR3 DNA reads TGTGCCAGCAGTGGGACAGGGGGCCCCTATGGCTACACCTTC.

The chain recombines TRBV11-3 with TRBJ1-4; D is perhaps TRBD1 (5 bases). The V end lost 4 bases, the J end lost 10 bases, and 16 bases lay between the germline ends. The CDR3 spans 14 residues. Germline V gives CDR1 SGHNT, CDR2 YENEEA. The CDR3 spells CASSSRWGGGKLFF. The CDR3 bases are TGTGCCAGCAGCTCCCGTTGGGGGGGTGGAAAACTGTTTTTT.

CDR3 protein: CASTSTGGISMNTEAFF. CDR3 bases: TGTGCCAGCACTAGTACAGGGGGCATTTCAATGAACACTGAAGCTTTCTTT. The gene calls are TRBV6-8 and TRBJ1-1, with 9 bases that match TRBD1. Germline V CDR1 and CDR2: MNHGY, SAAAGT. The CDR3 length is 17 residues. Germline trimming cut 7 bases from V and 0 bases from J; bases unmatched to any gene: 12.

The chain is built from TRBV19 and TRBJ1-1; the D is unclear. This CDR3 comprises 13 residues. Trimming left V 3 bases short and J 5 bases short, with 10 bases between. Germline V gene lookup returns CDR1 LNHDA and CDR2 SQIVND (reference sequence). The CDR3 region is CASSILTQTEAFF. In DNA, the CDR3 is TGTGCCAGTAGTATTCTTACCCAGACTGAAGCTTTCTTT.

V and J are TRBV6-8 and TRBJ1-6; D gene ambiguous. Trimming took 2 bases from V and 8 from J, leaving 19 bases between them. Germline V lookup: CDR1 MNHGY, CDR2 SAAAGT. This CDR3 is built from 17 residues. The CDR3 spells CASSYRGGKDGDSPLHF. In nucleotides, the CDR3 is TGTGCCAGCAGTTACCGTGGCGGGAAGGATGGTGATTCACCCCTCCACTTT.

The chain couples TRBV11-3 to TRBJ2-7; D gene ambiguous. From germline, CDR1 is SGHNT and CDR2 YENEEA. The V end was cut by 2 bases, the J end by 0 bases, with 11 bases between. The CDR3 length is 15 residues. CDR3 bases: TGTGCCAGCAGCTTAAGGACGGAGCCCTCCTACGAGCAGTACTTC. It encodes CASSLRTEPSYEQYF.

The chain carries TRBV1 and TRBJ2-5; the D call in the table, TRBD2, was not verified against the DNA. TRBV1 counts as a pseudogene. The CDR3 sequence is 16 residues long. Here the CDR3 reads CASSQDLSSGGETQYF. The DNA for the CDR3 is TGCGCCAGCAGCCAAGATCTGAGCAGCGGGGGTGAGACCCAGTACTTC.

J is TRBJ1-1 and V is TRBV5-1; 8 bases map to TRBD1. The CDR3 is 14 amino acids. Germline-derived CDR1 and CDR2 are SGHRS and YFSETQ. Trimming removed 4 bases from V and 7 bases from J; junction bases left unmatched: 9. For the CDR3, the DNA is TGCGCCAGCAGCCTGGACAGGGTATTATATGAAGCTTTCTTT. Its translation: CASSLDRVLYEAFF.

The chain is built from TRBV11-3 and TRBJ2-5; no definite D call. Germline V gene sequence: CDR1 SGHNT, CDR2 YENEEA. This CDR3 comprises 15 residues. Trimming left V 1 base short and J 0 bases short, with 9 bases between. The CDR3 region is CASSLGLVHQETQYF. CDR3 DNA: TGTGCCAGCAGCTTAGGCCTGGTACACCAAGAGACCCAGTACTTC.

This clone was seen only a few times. Here the CDR3 DNA reads TGTGCCAGCATAGATACCGGGACGAGAAACACCATATATTTT. Translating it yields CASIDTGTRNTIYF. J is TRBJ1-3 and V is TRBV6-8, with D possibly being TRBD1 (5 bases). The CDR3 is made up of 14 amino acids. Trimming left V 7 bases short and J 5 bases short, with 15 bases between. Looked up from germline, CDR1 is MNHGY and CDR2 is SAAAGT.

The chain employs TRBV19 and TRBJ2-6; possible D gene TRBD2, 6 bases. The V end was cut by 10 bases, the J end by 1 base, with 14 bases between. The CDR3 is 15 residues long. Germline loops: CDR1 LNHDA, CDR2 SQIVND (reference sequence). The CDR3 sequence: CATRERVSGANVLTF. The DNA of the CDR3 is TGTGCCACCCGGGAGAGGGTATCTGGGGCCAACGTCCTGACTTTC.

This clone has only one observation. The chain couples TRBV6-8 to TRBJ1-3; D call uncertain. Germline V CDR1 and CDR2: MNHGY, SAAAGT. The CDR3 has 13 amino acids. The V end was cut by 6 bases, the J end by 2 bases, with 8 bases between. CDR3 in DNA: TGTGCCAGCAGATACGATACTGGAAACACCATATATTTT. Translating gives CASRYDTGNTIYF.

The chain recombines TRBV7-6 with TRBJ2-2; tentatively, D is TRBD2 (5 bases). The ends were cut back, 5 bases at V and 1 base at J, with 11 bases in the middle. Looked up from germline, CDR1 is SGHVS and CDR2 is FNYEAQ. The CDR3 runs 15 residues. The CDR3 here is CASSPGLLNTGELFF. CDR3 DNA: TGTGCCAGCAGCCCCGGACTCCTGAACACCGGGGAGCTGTTTTTT.

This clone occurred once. CDR3 nucleotide sequence: TGTGCCAGCAGCTTAGGGCCGAACGCCTACGAGCAGTACTTC. Its protein product is CASSLGPNAYEQYF. The chain links TRBV11-3 to TRBJ2-7; unclear D gene. CDR1 and CDR2 (germline): SGHNT, YENEEA. Trimming took off 1 base at V and 2 bases at J, with 9 bases between the two ends. The CDR3 sequence is 14 residues long.

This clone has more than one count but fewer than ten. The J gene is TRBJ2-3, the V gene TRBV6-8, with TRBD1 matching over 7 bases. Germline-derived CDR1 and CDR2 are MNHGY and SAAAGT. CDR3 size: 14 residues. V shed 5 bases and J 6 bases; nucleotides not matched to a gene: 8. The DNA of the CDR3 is TGTGCCAGCAGTGCCACACAGGGGACGGATACGCAGTATTTT. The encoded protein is CASSATQGTDTQYF.

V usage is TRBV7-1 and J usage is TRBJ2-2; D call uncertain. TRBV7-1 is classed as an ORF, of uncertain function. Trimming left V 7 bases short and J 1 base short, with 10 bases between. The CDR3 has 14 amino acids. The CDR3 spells CASTSGENTGELFF. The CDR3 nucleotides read TGTGCCAGCACAAGTGGAGAGAACACCGGGGAGCTGTTTTTT.